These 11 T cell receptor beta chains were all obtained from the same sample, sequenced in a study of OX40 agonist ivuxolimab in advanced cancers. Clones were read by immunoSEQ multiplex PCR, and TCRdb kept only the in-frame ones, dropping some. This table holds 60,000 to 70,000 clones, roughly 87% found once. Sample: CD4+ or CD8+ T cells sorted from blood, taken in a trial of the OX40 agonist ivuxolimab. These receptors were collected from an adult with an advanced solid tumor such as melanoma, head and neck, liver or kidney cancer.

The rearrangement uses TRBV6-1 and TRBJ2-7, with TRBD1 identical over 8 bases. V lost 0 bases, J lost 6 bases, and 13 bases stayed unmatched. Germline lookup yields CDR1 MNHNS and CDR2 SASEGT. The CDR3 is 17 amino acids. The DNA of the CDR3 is TGTGCCAGCAGTGAAGCTACGATTGGGACAGGAGCGGGCGAGCAGTACGTC. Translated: CASSEATIGTGAGEQYV.

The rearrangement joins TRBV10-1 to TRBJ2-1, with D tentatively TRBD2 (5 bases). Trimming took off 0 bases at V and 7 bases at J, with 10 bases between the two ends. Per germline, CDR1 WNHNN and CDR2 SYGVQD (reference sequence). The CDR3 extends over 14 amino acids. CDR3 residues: CASSESRGKNEQFF. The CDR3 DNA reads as TGCGCCAGCAGTGAGTCTCGGGGAAAGAATGAGCAGTTCTTC.

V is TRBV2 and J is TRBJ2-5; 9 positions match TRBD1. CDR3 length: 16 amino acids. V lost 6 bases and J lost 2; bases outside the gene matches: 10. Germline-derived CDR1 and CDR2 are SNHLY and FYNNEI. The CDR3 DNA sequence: TGTGCCAGCAGAAAACGGGGACAGGGCTTTCAAGAGACCCAGTACTTC. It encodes CASRKRGQGFQETQYF. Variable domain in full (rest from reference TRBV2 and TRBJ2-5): EPEVTQTPSHQVTQMGQEVILRCVPISNHLYFYWYRQILGQKVEFLVSFYNNEISEKSEIFDDQFSVERPDGSNFTLKIRSTKLEDSAMYFCASRKRGQGFQETQYFGPGTRLLVL.

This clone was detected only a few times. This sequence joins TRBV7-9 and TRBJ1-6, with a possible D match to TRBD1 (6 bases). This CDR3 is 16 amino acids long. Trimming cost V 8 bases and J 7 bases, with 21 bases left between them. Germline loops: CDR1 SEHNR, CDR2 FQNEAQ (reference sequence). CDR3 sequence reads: CASPDIGDMGNSPLHF. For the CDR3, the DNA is TGTGCCAGCCCAGACATAGGGGACATGGGGAATTCACCCCTCCACTTT.

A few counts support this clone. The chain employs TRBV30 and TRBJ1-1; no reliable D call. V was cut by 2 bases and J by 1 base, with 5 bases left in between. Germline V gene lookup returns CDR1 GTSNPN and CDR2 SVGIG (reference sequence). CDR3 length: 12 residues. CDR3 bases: TGTGCCTGGAGTCTGGGGAACACTGAAGCTTTCTTT. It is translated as CAWSLGNTEAFF. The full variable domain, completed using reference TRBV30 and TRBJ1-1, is SQTIHQWPATLVQPVGSPLSLECTVEGTSNPNLYWYRQAAGRGLQLLFYSVGIGQISSEVPQNLSASRPQDRQFILSSKKLLLSDSGFYLCAWSLGNTEAFFGQGTRLTVV.

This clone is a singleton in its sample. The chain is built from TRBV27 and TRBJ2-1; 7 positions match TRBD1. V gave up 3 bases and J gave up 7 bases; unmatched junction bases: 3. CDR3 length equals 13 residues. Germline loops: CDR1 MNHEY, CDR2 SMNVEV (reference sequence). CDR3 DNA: TGTGCCAGCAGTTTTGACAGGGCTAATGAGCAGTTCTTC. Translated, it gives CASSFDRANEQFF.

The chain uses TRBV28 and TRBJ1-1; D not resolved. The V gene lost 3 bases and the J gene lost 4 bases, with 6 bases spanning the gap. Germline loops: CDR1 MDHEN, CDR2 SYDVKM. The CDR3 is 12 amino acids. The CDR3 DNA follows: TGTGCCAGCAGTTTCGGGGTCACTGAAGCTTTCTTT. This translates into CASSFGVTEAFF.

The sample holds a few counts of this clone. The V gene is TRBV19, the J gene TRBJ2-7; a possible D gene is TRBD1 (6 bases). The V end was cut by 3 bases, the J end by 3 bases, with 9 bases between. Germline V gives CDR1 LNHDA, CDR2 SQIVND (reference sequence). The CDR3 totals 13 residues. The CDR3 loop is CASSIGRGYEQYV. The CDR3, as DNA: TGTGCCAGTAGTATCGGCAGGGGCTACGAGCAGTACGTC.

The CDR3 protein is CASSSVPGVEKLFF. The DNA for the CDR3 is TGTGCCAGCAGTTCCGTTCCAGGGGTTGAAAAACTGTTTTTT. The chain recombines TRBV7-2 with TRBJ1-4, with D perhaps matching TRBD1 (6 bases). Germline V gene sequence: CDR1 SGHTA, CDR2 FQGNSA. The V end lost 6 bases, the J end lost 7 bases, and 15 bases lay between the germline ends. This CDR3 has 14 amino acids.

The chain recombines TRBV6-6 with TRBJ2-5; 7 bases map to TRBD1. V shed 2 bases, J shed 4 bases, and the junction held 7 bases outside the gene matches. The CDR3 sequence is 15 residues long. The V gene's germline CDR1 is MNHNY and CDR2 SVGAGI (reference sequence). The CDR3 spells CASSYDHYRGETQYF. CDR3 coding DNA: TGTGCCAGCAGTTACGACCACTACAGGGGAGAGACCCAGTACTTC.

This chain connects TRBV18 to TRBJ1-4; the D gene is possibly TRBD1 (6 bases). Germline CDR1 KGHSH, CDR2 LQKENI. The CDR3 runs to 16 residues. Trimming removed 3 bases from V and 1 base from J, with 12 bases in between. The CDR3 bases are TGTGCCAGCTCACCGACAGGTTTTCAAACTAATGAAAAACTGTTTTTT. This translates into CASSPTGFQTNEKLFF.